What follows is one T cell receptor beta chain and its context. The V gene's germline CDR1 is MNHEY and CDR2 SVGAGI. The ends were cut back, 6 bases at V and 5 bases at J, with 19 bases in the middle. This CDR3 has 15 amino acids. Survey-level TCR beta sequencing used the immunoSEQ assay. Method: immunoSEQ multiplex PCR; TCRdb's copy keeps in-frame clones and lacks some. Of about 68,000 clones listed, around 93% are singletons. The TCR was taken from a man between 35 and 55 years old with rheumatoid arthritis. Sequenced sample: PBMCs. The V and J genes are TRBV6-5 and TRBJ1-2; possibly TRBD1 for D (6 bases). Here the CDR3 reads CASRPRGGAGYGYTF. CDR3 sequence (DNA): TGTGCCAGCAGACCCAGGGGAGGCGCAGGGTATGGCTACACCTTC.